This record looks at one TCR beta chain sequence and its context. The data are from a study of blood T cell repertoires in COVID-19. Across the whole study: Samples taken during acute and convalescent COVID-19 were collected in the United States, Italy and Spain. T cells, B-cell-depleted T cells, or PBMCs provided the cDNA or gDNA that served as material.

Germline CDR1 KGHSY, CDR2 FQNENV. V gave up 3 bases and J gave up 7 bases, with 9 bases separating them. The CDR3 has 12 residues. The authors' processing: Reference gene primers were amplified, and this amplification served to estimate nucleated cell counts. TCRdb keeps only in-frame clones here, not all; method: immunoSEQ multiplex PCR. The DNA gave D and trimming, while V, J and clone size come from that table. The table has tens of thousands of clones, roughly 89% seen once. The chain recombines TRBV16 with TRBJ1-1; the D is unclear. What was sequenced was peripheral blood. This TCR was sampled from a human donor with active COVID-19. The donor label of this sample is uncertain. The CDR3 DNA is TGTGCCAGCAGCCAGGGCGACCTTGAAGCTTTCTTT. Its translation: CASSQGDLEAFF.